This T cell receptor (beta chain) was obtained from a study of blood T cell repertoires in COVID-19. Study details: The origin of the acute and convalescent COVID-19 samples was the United States, Italy and Spain. From T cells, B-cell-depleted T cells, or PBMCs came the material, which was cDNA or gDNA.

Sequencing used immunoSEQ multiplex PCR; TCRdb keeps in-frame clones, though not all of them. The profile covers 120,000 to 150,000 clones, with roughly 87% appearing a single time and 4% taken by the ten largest. This CDR3 comprises 16 residues. The V end lost 0 bases, the J end lost 0 bases, and 10 bases lay between the germline ends. Germline V CDR1 and CDR2: LGHNA, YNFKEQ. Cohort assignment relied on participant-reported clinical history. The sample consisted of PBMCs or T cells enriched from blood (not recorded which). This clonotype was sampled from a woman aged 40 to 49 who had been exposed to COVID-19. The gene calls are TRBV4-2 and TRBJ2-3; D call uncertain. The CDR3 loop reads CASSQETGSSTDTQYF. CDR3 sequence (DNA): TGTGCCAGCAGCCAAGAAACGGGTTCTAGCACAGATACGCAGTATTTT.